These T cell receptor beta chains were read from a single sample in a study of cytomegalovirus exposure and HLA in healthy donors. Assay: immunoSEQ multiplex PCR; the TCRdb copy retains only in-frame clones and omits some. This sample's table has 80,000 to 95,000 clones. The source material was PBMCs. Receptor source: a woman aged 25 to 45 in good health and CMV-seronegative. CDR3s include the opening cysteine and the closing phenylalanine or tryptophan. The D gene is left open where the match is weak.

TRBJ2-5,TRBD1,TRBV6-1,TGTGCCAGCAGTGGAGACAGGGCCGAGACCCAGTACTTC,CASSGDRAETQYF
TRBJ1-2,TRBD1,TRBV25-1,TGTGCCAGACACAGGGGGCACGACTATGGCTACACCTTC,CARHRGHDYGYTF
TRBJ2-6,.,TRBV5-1,TGCGCCAGCAGCTTAACGGGAAGCTCTGGGGCCAACGTCCTGACTTTC,CASSLTGSSGANVLTF
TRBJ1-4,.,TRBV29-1,TGCAGCGTTGTAGGCGGGGGCGCCGGTGAAAAACTGTTTTTT,CSVVGGGAGEKLFF
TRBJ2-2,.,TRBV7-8,TGTGCCAGCAGCTTGATACAGGGAGCCGGGGAGCTGTTTTTT,CASSLIQGAGELFF
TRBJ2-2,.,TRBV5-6,TGTGCCAGCAGCCCCACAGCGAACACCGGGGAGCTGTTTTTT,CASSPTANTGELFF
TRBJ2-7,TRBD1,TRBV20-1,TGCAGTGCCCGACAGGGCTACGAGCAGTACTTC,CSARQGYEQYF
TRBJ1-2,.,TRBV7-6,TGTGCCAGCAGCGTCTCCTCAGGGCCTGGCTATGGCTACACCTTC,CASSVSSGPGYGYTF
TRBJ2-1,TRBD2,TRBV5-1,TGCGCCGGCAGCTTGGGAACTAGCGGGGGGGTAAACAATGAGCAGTTCTTC,CAGSLGTSGGVNNEQFF
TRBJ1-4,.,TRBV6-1,TGTGCCAGCAGTGAAGGGCAACTGTTTTTT,CASSEGQLFF
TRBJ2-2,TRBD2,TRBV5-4,TGTGCCAGCAGTCCTCGGGCGGGGGGGAACACCGGGGAGCTGTTTTTT,CASSPRAGGNTGELFF
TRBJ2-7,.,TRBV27,TGTGCCAGCAGTTTATCCGGATCTCGGGGCTACGAGCAGTACTTC,CASSLSGSRGYEQYF
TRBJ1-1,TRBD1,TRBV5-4,TGTGCCAGCAGCTTGGCGGGACAGAAGGAAGCTTTCTTT,CASSLAGQKEAFF
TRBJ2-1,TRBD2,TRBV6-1,TGTGCCAGCCAGACTAGCGCTTACAATGAGCAGTTCTTC,CASQTSAYNEQFF
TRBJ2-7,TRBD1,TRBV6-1,TGTGCCAGCAGTGAATTTAGTACGGGACAGGGTGTCGACGAGCAGTACTTC,CASSEFSTGQGVDEQYF
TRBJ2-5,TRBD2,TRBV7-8,TGTGCCAGCAGCGATAGGGTAGCGGGGAGACAAGAGACCCAGTACTTC,CASSDRVAGRQETQYF
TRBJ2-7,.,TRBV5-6,TGTGCCAGCAGCTTGGGGGGGGACCCCACAGACGAGCAGTACTTC,CASSLGGDPTDEQYF
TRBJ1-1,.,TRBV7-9,TGTGCCAGCAGCAAAGACACCGGCGGGCTGAGCACTGAAGCTTTCTTT,CASSKDTGGLSTEAFF
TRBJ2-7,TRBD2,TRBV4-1,TGCGCCAGCAGTGATAACGATTGGGCTAGCGGGAGCGAGCAGTACTTC,CASSDNDWASGSEQYF
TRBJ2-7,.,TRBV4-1,TGCGCCAGCAGCCCTCGGACTTCCTTGGAAGACTACGAGCAGTACTTC,CASSPRTSLEDYEQYF
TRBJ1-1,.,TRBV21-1,TGTGCCAGCACCCTTCCACAACAGGGTAACATGAACACTGAAGCTTTCTTT,CASTLPQQGNMNTEAFF
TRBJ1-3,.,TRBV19,TGTGCCAGTAGTACCACAGGGCCTGGAAACACCATATATTTT,CASSTTGPGNTIYF
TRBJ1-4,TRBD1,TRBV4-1,TGCGCCAGCAGCCAATTTGGACAGGGGGGAGAAAAACTGTTTTTT,CASSQFGQGGEKLFF
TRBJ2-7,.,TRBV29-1,TGCAGCGTTGAGACTAGCTACGAGCAGTACTTC,CSVETSYEQYF
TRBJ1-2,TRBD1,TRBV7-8,TGTGCCAGCAGCGTAGGTCGACAGGGGATTAAGGGCTACACCTTC,CASSVGRQGIKGYTF
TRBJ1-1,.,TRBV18,TGTGCCAGCTCACCGCTCCCAGGGGCCTCTTTGTCGGACACTGAAGCTTTCTTT,CASSPLPGASLSDTEAFF
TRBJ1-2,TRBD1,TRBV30,TGTGCCTGGAGACCGGGACAGCTCTATGGCTACACCTTC,CAWRPGQLYGYTF
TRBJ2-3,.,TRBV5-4,TGTGCCAGCAGCTTGGAAGAGGACAAGTATACGCAGTATTTT,CASSLEEDKYTQYF
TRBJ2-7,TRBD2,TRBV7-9,TGTGCCAGCAGCGGGCTAGCGGGAGGGCGGTACGAGCAGTACTTC,CASSGLAGGRYEQYF
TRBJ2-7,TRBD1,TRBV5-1,TGCGCCAGCAGCTTGGCCGGGACAGGGAGTAGAGAGCAGTACTTC,CASSLAGTGSREQYF
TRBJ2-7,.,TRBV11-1,TGTGCCAGCAGCCCTTTCGGACTGAGTGGAGAGCAGTACTTC,CASSPFGLSGEQYF
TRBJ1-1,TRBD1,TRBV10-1,TGCGCCAGCAGTGAGAGGACAGGGGGCACTGAAGCTTTCTTT,CASSERTGGTEAFF
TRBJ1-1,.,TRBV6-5,TGTGCCAGCAGCCTTAGCACGGGAAACACTGAAGCTTTCTTT,CASSLSTGNTEAFF
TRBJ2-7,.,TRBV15,TGTGCCACCAGCAGAGATCGGACAGCCCCCTACGAGCAGTACTTC,CATSRDRTAPYEQYF
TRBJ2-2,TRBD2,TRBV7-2,TGTGCCAGCAGCTTAGTCCCCGGGGGGGCCGCCGGGGAGCTGTTTTTT,CASSLVPGGAAGELFF
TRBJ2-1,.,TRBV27,TGTGCCAGCAGTTTATCGGGTAGCGTCGGGAATGAGCAGTTCTTC,CASSLSGSVGNEQFF
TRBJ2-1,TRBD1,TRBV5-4,TGTGCCAGCAGCGACCTGGGACAGGTAGCCTACAATGAGCAGTTCTTC,CASSDLGQVAYNEQFF
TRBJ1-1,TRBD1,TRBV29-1,TGCAGCGTTGAAGGACAGGGTAACACTGAAGCTTTCTTT,CSVEGQGNTEAFF
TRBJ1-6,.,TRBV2,TGTGCCAGCAGGCGGGGGAAAGGATCACCCCTCCACTTT,CASRRGKGSPLHF
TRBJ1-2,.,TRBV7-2,TGTGCCAGCAGCCCCTTACAGAACTATGGCTACACCTTC,CASSPLQNYGYTF
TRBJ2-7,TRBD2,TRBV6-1,TGTGCCAGCAGCCAAGGGACTACCTACACCTACGAGCAGTACTTC,CASSQGTTYTYEQYF
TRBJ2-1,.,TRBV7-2,TGTGCCAGCAGCTTCCCGGGAGAAGAGCAGTTCTTC,CASSFPGEEQFF
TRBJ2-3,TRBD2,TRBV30,TGTGCCTGCCGGGCGGGGGGGCACACAGATACGCAGTATTTT,CACRAGGHTDTQYF
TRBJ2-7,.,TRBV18,TGTGCCAGCTCTGACAGCGCCTACGAGCAGTACTTC,CASSDSAYEQYF
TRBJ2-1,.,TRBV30,TGTGCCTGGACAAGGGGCACCGGCTCCGACAATGAGCAGTTCTTC,CAWTRGTGSDNEQFF
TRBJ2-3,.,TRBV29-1,TGCAGCGTCGGTGGATCGACAGCCACAGATACGCAGTATTTT,CSVGGSTATDTQYF
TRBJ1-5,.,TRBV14,TGTGCCAGCAGCCAAGCAGGATTCAATCAGCCCCAGCATTTT,CASSQAGFNQPQHF
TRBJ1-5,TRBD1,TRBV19,TGTGCCAGTAGTACCCGGTGGCAGGGGGCCAATCAGCCCCAGCATTTT,CASSTRWQGANQPQHF
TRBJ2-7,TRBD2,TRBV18,TGTGCCAGCTCACCAGTTAGCAGCGGGGGGGCCGCCGAGCAGTACTTC,CASSPVSSGGAAEQYF
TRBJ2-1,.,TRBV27,TGTGCCAGCTCACGGACATTCTACAATGAGCAGTTCTTC,CASSRTFYNEQFF
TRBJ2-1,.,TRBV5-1,TGCGCCAGCACCTTGGCAGGAAGCGAGCAGTTCTTC,CASTLAGSEQFF
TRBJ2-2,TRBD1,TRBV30,TGTGCCTGGTCCGGGACAGGGCTAAACACCGGGGAGCTGTTTTTT,CAWSGTGLNTGELFF
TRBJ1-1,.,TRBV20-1,TGCAGTGCTAGAGAGCAGGGGAGAGCTTTCTTT,CSAREQGRAFF
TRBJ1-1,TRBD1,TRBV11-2,TGTGCCAGCAGCTTAGGGACAGGGGCTACCACTGAAGCTTTCTTT,CASSLGTGATTEAFF
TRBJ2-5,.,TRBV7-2,TGTGCCAGCAGCTTAGAAGGTCGGGGGATCGGGACCCAGTACTTC,CASSLEGRGIGTQYF
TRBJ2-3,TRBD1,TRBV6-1,TGTGCCAGCAGCCGGGACAGGGGGCCGGGAGATACGCAGTATTTT,CASSRDRGPGDTQYF
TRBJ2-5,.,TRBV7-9,TGTGCCAGCAGCCTAAGTAGGGTCCCAGGGGAGACCCAGTACTTC,CASSLSRVPGETQYF
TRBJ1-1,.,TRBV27,TGTGCCAGCAGTTCAGGGATGGGGAACACTGAAGCTTTCTTT,CASSSGMGNTEAFF
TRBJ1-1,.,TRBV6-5,TGTGCCAGCAGGCCGCTGGGGCCGAACACTGAAGCTTTCTTT,CASRPLGPNTEAFF